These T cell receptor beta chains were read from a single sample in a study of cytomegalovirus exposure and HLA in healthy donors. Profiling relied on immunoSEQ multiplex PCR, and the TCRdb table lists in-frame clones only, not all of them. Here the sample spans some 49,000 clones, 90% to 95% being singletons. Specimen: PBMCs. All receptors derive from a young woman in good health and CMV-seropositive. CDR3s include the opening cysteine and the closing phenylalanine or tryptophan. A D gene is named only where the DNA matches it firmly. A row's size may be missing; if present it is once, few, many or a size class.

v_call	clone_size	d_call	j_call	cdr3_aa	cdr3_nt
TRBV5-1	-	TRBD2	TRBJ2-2	CASSFLAGGNTGELFF	TGCGCCAGCAGCTTTCTAGCGGGAGGGAACACCGGGGAGCTGTTTTTT
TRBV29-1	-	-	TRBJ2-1	CSAVRDTYNEQFF	TGCAGCGCCGTACGGGACACCTACAATGAGCAGTTCTTC
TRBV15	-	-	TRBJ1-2	CATSRSLGTDPYGYTF	TGTGCCACCAGCAGAAGTTTAGGTACAGATCCCTATGGCTACACCTTC
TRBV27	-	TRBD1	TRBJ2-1	CASRSGTGRIEQFF	TGTGCCAGTAGATCCGGGACAGGTCGTATTGAGCAGTTCTTC
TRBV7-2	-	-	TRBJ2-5	CASSLGVQETQYF	TGTGCCAGCAGCTTAGGCGTCCAAGAGACCCAGTACTTC
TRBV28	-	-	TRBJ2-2	CASSLFGNTGELFF	TGTGCCAGCAGTTTATTCGGGAACACCGGGGAGCTGTTTTTT
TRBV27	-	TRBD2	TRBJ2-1	CASSPLRAAGRDEQFF	TGTGCCAGCAGTCCCTTGCGGGCGGCGGGGAGGGATGAGCAGTTCTTC
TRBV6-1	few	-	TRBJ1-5	CASSDNSNQPQHF	TGTGCCAGCAGTGACAATAGCAATCAGCCCCAGCATTTT
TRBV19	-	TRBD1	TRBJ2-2	CASSRDRGTGELFF	TGTGCCAGTAGTAGGGACAGGGGGACCGGGGAGCTGTTTTTT
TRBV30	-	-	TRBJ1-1	CAWRSPRDGTEAFF	TGTGCCTGGAGATCTCCCAGGGATGGTACTGAAGCTTTCTTT